The 18 T cell receptor beta chains in this list originate from one sample, sequenced in a study of beta chain features in type 1 diabetes. Expressed TCRB transcripts were sequenced because the isolated RNA had all been reverse transcribed beforehand. Clones were read by immunoSEQ multiplex PCR, and TCRdb kept only the in-frame ones, dropping some. This table holds 900,000 or so clones, roughly a sixth found once. The sample comprised naive CD4+ T cells from blood. Every receptor here comes from a woman aged 18-35 years in good health.

About this clone: At one end the junction does not follow the germline gene, possibly because of a read error. The chain joins TRBV11-2 to TRBJ2-7; 10 nucleotides match TRBD2. Germline V gene sequence: CDR1 SGHAT, CDR2 FQNNGV. The CDR3 runs to 15 residues. The CDR3 nucleotides read TGTGCCGGCAGCGGCCTTAGCGGGAGGATCTACGAGCAGTACTTC. This encodes CAGSGLSGRIYEQYF.

This clone was counted only a few times. This chain links TRBV19 with TRBJ2-1, with D possibly matching TRBD1 (6 bases). From germline, CDR1 is LNHDA and CDR2 SQIVND (reference sequence). CDR3 length: 14 amino acids. The V and J ends lost 7 bases and 5 bases respectively, with 15 bases between them. The chain's CDR3 is CASKNRAVHNEQFF. DNA for the CDR3: TGTGCCAGTAAAAACAGGGCGGTTCACAATGAGCAGTTCTTC.

This clone appeared a single time. The chain recombines TRBV5-4 with TRBJ2-7; 9 bases line up with TRBD1. J gave up 3 bases and V 2 bases, and 3 bases lay outside the gene matches. Germline V CDR1 and CDR2: SGHNT, YYREEE (reference sequence). The CDR3 is 14 residues long. The CDR3 is CASSLQGAFYEQYF. DNA of the CDR3: TGTGCCAGCAGCTTACAGGGGGCGTTCTACGAGCAGTACTTC.

V usage is TRBV7-2 and J usage is TRBJ2-5; D uncertain. The germline V gene has CDR1 SGHTA and CDR2 FQGNSA. Trimming pared 1 base from V and 5 bases from J, leaving 11 bases between. The CDR3 spans 14 residues. This CDR3 is CASSLVLLSETQYF. CDR3 DNA sequence: TGTGCCAGCAGCTTAGTTCTCCTCTCGGAGACCCAGTACTTC.

The chain joins TRBV9 to TRBJ2-2; no reliable D call. This CDR3 spans 14 amino acids. Germline CDR1 SGDLS, CDR2 YYNGEE. Between the trimmed V and J ends, which lost 2 bases and 6 bases, there was a span of 11 bases. CDR3 amino acids: CASSVSSNSGELFF. Here the CDR3 DNA reads TGTGCCAGCAGCGTCTCGTCTAATTCCGGGGAGCTGTTTTTT.

This clone was detected only a few times. The chain links TRBV28 to TRBJ1-1; no clear D. The CDR3 covers 12 residues. The V end lost 5 bases, the J end lost 7 bases, and 11 bases lay between the germline ends. The germline CDR1 and CDR2 sequences are MDHEN and SYDVKM. The CDR3 protein is CASSHGSHEAFF. As DNA, the CDR3 is TGTGCCAGCAGTCACGGATCCCATGAAGCTTTCTTT.

CDR3 coding DNA: TGCGCCAGCAGCCAAGTGCGCGGGAGGACTCAAGAGACCCAGTACTTC. Amino acid sequence: CASSQVRGRTQETQYF. V is TRBV4-1 and J is TRBJ2-5; 8 bases align to TRBD2. The CDR3 covers 16 residues. In germline, CDR1 is MGHRA, CDR2 YSYEKL. Trimming at V came to 1 base and at J to 2 bases, leaving 6 bases not matched to a gene.

The chain links TRBV7-9 to TRBJ1-1; 9 bases map to TRBD1. Per germline, CDR1 SEHNR and CDR2 FQNEAQ (reference sequence). J gave up 1 base and V 4 bases, and 4 bases lay outside the gene matches. This CDR3 has 15 residues. The CDR3 sequence: CASSSTGQGNTEAFF. The CDR3 nucleotides read TGTGCCAGCAGCTCAACGGGACAGGGGAACACTGAAGCTTTCTTT.

The V call is TRBV4-2, the J call TRBJ2-7, with D unresolved. Germline CDR1 LGHNA, CDR2 YNFKEQ. The V and J ends lost 0 bases and 0 bases respectively, with 6 bases between them. The CDR3 is 14 amino acids. CDR3 DNA sequence: TGTGCCAGCAGCCAAGATTACAGCTCCTACGAGCAGTACTTC. Translated: CASSQDYSSYEQYF.

The chain employs TRBV27 and TRBJ2-3; TRBD2 matches at 13 bases. Germline-derived CDR1 and CDR2 are MNHEY and SMNVEV (reference sequence). The CDR3 has 15 amino acids. V shed 4 bases and J 6 bases; nucleotides not matched to a gene: 4. The chain's CDR3 is CASSSGLAGQDTQYF. CDR3 in DNA: TGTGCCAGCAGTTCGGGACTAGCGGGACAGGATACGCAGTATTTT.

This clone was counted between two and nine times. The rearrangement links TRBV2 to TRBJ1-3; D is possibly TRBD1 (5 bases). The CDR3 runs to 15 residues. Germline-derived CDR1 and CDR2 are SNHLY and FYNNEI. V was trimmed by 5 bases and J by 4 bases, leaving 15 bases between them. The CDR3 coding sequence is TGTGCCAGCAGTAACTTGGGGACGGTCGGAAACACCATATATTTT. Protein sequence: CASSNLGTVGNTIYF.

The V gene is TRBV7-2, the J gene TRBJ2-3, with D unclear. Trimming stripped 1 base from V and 2 bases from J, with 7 bases between. The length of the CDR3 is 14 residues. CDR1 is SGHTA, CDR2 FQGNSA, per germline. CDR3 sequence reads: CASSLGLNTDTQYF. The CDR3 nucleotides read TGTGCCAGCAGCTTAGGACTTAACACAGATACGCAGTATTTT.

This clone was recorded a few times. V is TRBV14 and J is TRBJ1-5; D unresolved. The germline V and J ends were trimmed by 3 bases and 1 base, with 1 base remaining between them. Germline V gives CDR1 SGHDN, CDR2 FVKESK. The CDR3 runs to 12 residues. This chain's CDR3 is CASSHSNQPQHF. The CDR3 DNA reads as TGTGCCAGCAGCCACAGCAATCAGCCCCAGCATTTT.

The chain uses TRBV11-1 and TRBJ2-3; the match to TRBD2 covers 8 bases. V dropped 2 bases and J dropped 4; count of bases not matched to a gene: 5. The CDR3 has 15 amino acids. CDR1 SGHAT and CDR2 FQDESV come from the germline V gene (reference sequence). CDR3 bases: TGTGCCAGCAGCTTAAACGGAGCGGGAGCAGATACGCAGTATTTT. It encodes CASSLNGAGADTQYF.

The chain carries TRBV6-6 and TRBJ2-1, with TRBD1 matching 9 bases. V lost 7 bases and J lost 13; bases outside the gene matches: 17. Germline CDR1 MNHNY, CDR2 SVGAGI (reference sequence). The CDR3 is 15 residues long. CDR3 sequence (DNA): TGTGCCAGCACCTCCGGGACAGGGCCCCAGATTTCACAGTTCTTC. Amino acids: CASTSGTGPQISQFF.

The J gene is TRBJ2-1, the V gene TRBV18; 14 bases match TRBD2. Germline CDR1 is KGHSH and CDR2 is LQKENI. The CDR3 is 16 amino acids. J gave up 7 bases and V 6 bases, and 8 bases lay outside the gene matches. CDR3 coding DNA: TGTGCCAGCTCCAGAGGGACTAGCGGGAGTTATAATGAGCAGTTCTTC. Its translation: CASSRGTSGSYNEQFF.

In the case of this clone: A junction boundary mismatches the germline segment, possibly from a read error. The chain has TRBV10-3 and TRBJ2-5, with D uncertain. CDR1 and CDR2 (germline): ENHRY, SYGVKD. CDR3 size: 13 residues. CDR3: CASSTMSPETQYF. Here the CDR3 DNA reads TGTGCCAGCAGTACTATGTCCCCAGAGACCCAGTACTTC.

The chain is built from TRBV5-1 and TRBJ2-1, with D perhaps given as TRBD1 or TRBD2 (5 bases each). Germline CDR1 SGHRS, CDR2 YFSETQ. The ends were cut back, 1 base at V and 3 bases at J, with 11 bases in the middle. The CDR3 runs 15 residues. CDR3 residues: CASSLNPGSYNEQFF. In DNA form, the CDR3 reads TGCGCCAGCAGCTTGAACCCAGGGAGCTACAATGAGCAGTTCTTC. Combining the CDR3 with reference TRBV5-1 and TRBJ2-1 gives the whole variable domain KAGVTQTPRYLIKTRGQQVTLSCSPISGHRSVSWYQQTPGQGLQFLFEYFSETQRNKGNFPGRFSGRQFSNSRSEMNVSTLELGDSALYLCASSLNPGSYNEQFFGPGTRLTVL.